This entry lists 23 T cell receptor beta chains sequenced from one sample in a study of OX40 agonist ivuxolimab in advanced cancers. The repertoire was sequenced with immunoSEQ multiplex PCR; TCRdb's copy has only in-frame clones and lacks some. There are more than 65,000 clones in the sample; 85% occur only once, and about 0.83% lies in the top ten. Sequencing used CD4+ or CD8+ T cells sorted from blood, obtained in a trial of the OX40 agonist ivuxolimab. These receptors all stem from an adult with an advanced solid tumor such as melanoma, head and neck, liver or kidney cancer.

J is TRBJ1-1 and V is TRBV14, with D possibly matching TRBD1 (5 bases). From germline, CDR1 is SGHDN and CDR2 FVKESK. This CDR3 comprises 15 residues. V lost 0 bases to trimming and J lost 11 bases, with 19 bases between them. CDR3 coding DNA: TGTGCCAGCAGCCAAGATGGATCAGGGAGGCTTGCCGCTTTCTTT. It encodes CASSQDGSGRLAAFF.

This clone has just one count. Other DNA sequences in this specimen translate into the identical CDR3. This rearrangement joins TRBV7-8 to TRBJ2-3; 10 bases map to TRBD2. Per the germline V gene, CDR1 is SGHVS and CDR2 is FQNEAQ. V dropped 3 bases and J dropped 0; count of bases not matched to a gene: 6. This CDR3 has 17 residues. The DNA for the CDR3 is TGTGCCAGCAGCTTCCCGACTAGCGGGTCTAGCACAGATACGCAGTATTTT. Its translation: CASSFPTSGSSTDTQYF.

This chain links TRBV30 with TRBJ2-3, with 8 bases fitting TRBD1. The germline V gene encodes CDR1 GTSNPN and CDR2 SVGIG (reference sequence). J was trimmed by 1 base and V by 4 bases; bases with no gene match: 4. The CDR3 spans 14 residues. The chain's CDR3 is CAWNLDRGTDTQYF. The CDR3 nucleotides are TGTGCCTGGAACTTGGACAGGGGCACAGATACGCAGTATTTT.

A few counts support this clone. This chain joins TRBV5-1 and TRBJ2-5; 10 bases map to TRBD2. This CDR3 comprises 16 residues. In germline, CDR1 is SGHRS, CDR2 YFSETQ. V was pared by 0 bases and J by 4 bases, with 6 bases of the junction left unmatched. The CDR3 coding sequence is TGCGCCAGCAGCTTGGCCGAGCGGGGGGGCCGAGAGACCCAGTACTTC. Protein sequence: CASSLAERGGRETQYF.

CDR3 nucleotides: TGTGCCAGCTCACCATGGGCAGGGACTAGCACAGATACGCAGTATTTT. It encodes CASSPWAGTSTDTQYF. V usage is TRBV18 and J usage is TRBJ2-3; D is possibly TRBD2 (6 bases). There are 16 residues in the CDR3. V dropped 2 bases and J dropped 0 bases, with 12 bases sitting between them. Germline V lookup: CDR1 KGHSH, CDR2 LQKENI.

The chain links TRBV19 to TRBJ2-1; 14 bases are shared with TRBD2. The V gene's germline CDR1 is LNHDA and CDR2 SQIVND (reference sequence). CDR3 size: 15 residues. With 7 bases clipped from V and 6 bases from J, the junction kept 5 bases outside the gene matches. CDR3 region: CASTRTSGRPNEQFF. In DNA form, the CDR3 reads TGTGCCAGTACTAGGACTAGCGGGAGGCCCAATGAGCAGTTCTTC.

The CDR3 protein is CASSVRGQNTGELFF. In nucleotides, the CDR3 is TGTGCCAGCAGTGTCAGAGGGCAGAACACCGGGGAGCTGTTTTTT. This chain connects TRBV6-1 to TRBJ2-2, with TRBD2 as a possible D gene (5 bases). V gave up 4 bases and J gave up 1 base, with 10 bases separating them. Germline CDR1 reads MNHNS; CDR2 reads SASEGT. The CDR3 length is 15 residues.

This clone was counted once. The chain combines TRBV5-1 with TRBJ1-2; D is ambiguous. Germline V gene sequence: CDR1 SGHRS, CDR2 YFSETQ. The CDR3 consists of 16 residues. Trimming removed 1 base at V and 4 bases at J, with 17 bases between. CDR3 amino acids: CASSLRSTPEGYGYTF. The CDR3 nucleotides read TGCGCCAGCAGCTTGAGATCTACCCCTGAGGGCTATGGCTACACCTTC.

The rearrangement uses TRBV28 and TRBJ1-2, with D possibly TRBD1 on 5 matching bases. The V gene lost 2 bases and the J gene lost 7 bases, with 5 bases spanning the gap. Germline V gene lookup returns CDR1 MDHEN and CDR2 SYDVKM. The CDR3 has 11 residues. The CDR3, as DNA: TGTGCCAGCAGTTTACAGGGTGGCTACACCTTC. As protein: CASSLQGGYTF.

The chain links TRBV29-1 to TRBJ1-2; 8 bases match TRBD1. There are 18 residues in the CDR3. The germline V gene has CDR1 SQVTM and CDR2 ANQGSEA. The CDR3 loop reads CNVTKGRDRSNLVGGYTF. For the CDR3, the DNA is TGCAACGTAACCAAGGGAAGGGACAGGAGCAACCTGGTCGGTGGCTACACCTTC.

V and J are TRBV7-6 and TRBJ2-7; no clear D gene. The germline V and J ends were trimmed by 2 bases and 2 bases, with 16 bases remaining between them. Germline assignment: CDR1 SGHVS and CDR2 FNYEAQ. The CDR3 contains 16 residues. CDR3 bases: TGTGCCAGCAGCTTATATGCTGGGCTTGGAACCTACGAGCAGTACTTC. Its protein product is CASSLYAGLGTYEQYF.

In this sample, this clone turned up once. The rearrangement uses TRBV28 and TRBJ2-3, with D possibly called TRBD1 or TRBD2 (6 bases each). The CDR3 totals 15 residues. V gave up 4 bases and J gave up 3 bases, with 14 bases separating them. Germline CDR1 and CDR2: MDHEN and SYDVKM. The CDR3 is CASSSPGAGTDTQYF. For the CDR3, the DNA is TGTGCCAGCAGTTCTCCGGGGGCTGGAACAGATACGCAGTATTTT. The full variable domain, rest sourced from reference TRBV28 and TRBJ2-3, is DVKVTQSSRYLVKRTGEKVFLECVQDMDHENMFWYRQDPGLGLRLIYFSYDVKMKEKGDIPEGYSVSREKKERFSLILESASTNQTSMYLCASSSPGAGTDTQYFGPGTRLTVL.

The chain carries TRBV7-2 and TRBJ1-2; possibly TRBD1 for D (6 bases). This CDR3 is 16 amino acids long. V lost 1 base to trimming and J lost 4 bases, with 16 bases between them. Germline V lookup: CDR1 SGHTA, CDR2 FQGNSA. This CDR3 is CASSLEGPGAVYGYTF. As DNA, the CDR3 is TGTGCCAGCAGCTTAGAAGGGCCAGGGGCCGTCTATGGCTACACCTTC.

This clone showed up just once. The chain joins TRBV6-7 to TRBJ2-7; TRBD1 matches at 10 bases. TRBV6-7 is an ORF for which the function is uncertain. V was clipped by 6 bases and J by 6 bases; unmatched bases: 32. This CDR3 has 22 residues. CDR3 DNA sequence: TGTGCCAGCAGGCGATCCGGGACAGGGGCCGCACGGAGAGTGGGGATTCCTAGCGAGCAGTACTTC. This codes for CASRRSGTGAARRVGIPSEQYF.

This clone appeared once. The V gene is TRBV5-4, the J gene TRBJ2-3; 10 bases are a match to TRBD2. Germline V gene sequence: CDR1 SGHNT, CDR2 YYREEE (reference sequence). V trimming: 4 bases; J trimming: 3 bases; junction bases outside the gene matches: 5. The CDR3 totals 15 residues. The CDR3 sequence is CASSPSGRGTDTQYF. In DNA form, the CDR3 reads TGTGCCAGCAGCCCTAGCGGGAGAGGTACAGATACGCAGTATTTT.

V is TRBV18 and J is TRBJ2-7; the D gene could be TRBD1 or TRBD2 (5 bases each). The CDR3 sequence is 16 residues long. V gave up 4 bases and J gave up 3 bases, with 19 bases separating them. Per the germline V gene, CDR1 is KGHSH and CDR2 is LQKENI. CDR3 sequence: CASSQSAGTSYYEQYF. The CDR3 region has the DNA TGTGCCAGCTCACAGTCGGCCGGGACGAGTTACTACGAGCAGTACTTC.

This clone was counted between two and nine times. The rearrangement uses TRBV7-8 and TRBJ2-7, with 8 positions matching TRBD1. V gave up 5 bases and J gave up 3 bases; unmatched junction bases: 6. The length of the CDR3 is 14 residues. Germline V CDR1 and CDR2: SGHVS, FQNEAQ. The CDR3 nucleotides are TGTGCCAGCAGCCGGGACAGGCTCCGCTACGAGCAGTACTTC. Protein sequence: CASSRDRLRYEQYF.

A single count supports this clone. The chain uses TRBV6-5 and TRBJ1-2; TRBD1 agrees at 11 bases. CDR1 and CDR2 from the germline V gene are MNHEY and SVGAGI. The V and J ends lost 5 bases and 4 bases, in that order; junction bases with no gene match: 6. This CDR3 is 15 amino acids long. CDR3 protein: CASSPGTGGSYGYTF. CDR3 DNA sequence: TGTGCCAGCAGTCCCGGGACAGGGGGGTCCTATGGCTACACCTTC.

V gene TRBV29-1 combines with J gene TRBJ2-3; 9 nucleotides align to TRBD2. The germline V gene encodes CDR1 SQVTM and CDR2 ANQGSEA. Trimming removed 6 bases from V and 1 base from J; junction bases left unmatched: 8. This CDR3 has 15 residues. CDR3: CSVGGTSSGTDTQYF. The DNA of the CDR3 is TGCAGCGTCGGCGGGACTAGCTCCGGCACAGATACGCAGTATTTT.

The chain links TRBV7-9 to TRBJ1-6; a weak D match, TRBD1 (6 bases). Trimming pared 1 base from V and 9 bases from J, leaving 10 bases between. The length of the CDR3 is 14 residues. The germline CDR1 and CDR2 sequences are SEHNR and FQNEAQ (reference sequence). CDR3 residues: CASSLGGRSSPLHF. The CDR3 nucleotides are TGTGCCAGCAGCTTAGGGGGGCGAAGTTCACCCCTCCACTTT.

This clone showed up just a few times. DNA of the CDR3: TGTGCCAGCAGCTTGGGACAGCAATTCACTGAAGCTTTCTTT. It yields the protein CASSLGQQFTEAFF. The chain links TRBV5-6 to TRBJ1-1, with D perhaps TRBD1 (5 bases). Trimming pared 0 bases from V and 4 bases from J, leaving 10 bases between. This CDR3 region has 14 residues. Per germline, CDR1 SGHDT and CDR2 YYEEEE.

This clone was detected only once. V gene TRBV30 combines with J gene TRBJ1-5; 9 nucleotides agree with TRBD1. CDR1 and CDR2 (germline): GTSNPN, SVGIG (reference sequence). The CDR3 length is 15 residues. Germline trimming cut 0 bases from V and 5 bases from J; bases unmatched to any gene: 5. Here the CDR3 reads CAWSVLGQGHQPQHF. The DNA of the CDR3 is TGTGCCTGGAGTGTACTTGGACAGGGGCATCAGCCCCAGCATTTT.

The V call is TRBV21-1, the J call TRBJ1-1; the table gives TRBD1 as D, unverified against the DNA. TRBV21-1 is listed as a pseudogene. The CDR3 has 16 residues. CDR3 residues: CASSDFRDRGGTEAFF. The DNA for the CDR3 is TGTGCCAGCAGCGACTTCCGGGACAGGGGAGGGACTGAAGCTTTCTTT.